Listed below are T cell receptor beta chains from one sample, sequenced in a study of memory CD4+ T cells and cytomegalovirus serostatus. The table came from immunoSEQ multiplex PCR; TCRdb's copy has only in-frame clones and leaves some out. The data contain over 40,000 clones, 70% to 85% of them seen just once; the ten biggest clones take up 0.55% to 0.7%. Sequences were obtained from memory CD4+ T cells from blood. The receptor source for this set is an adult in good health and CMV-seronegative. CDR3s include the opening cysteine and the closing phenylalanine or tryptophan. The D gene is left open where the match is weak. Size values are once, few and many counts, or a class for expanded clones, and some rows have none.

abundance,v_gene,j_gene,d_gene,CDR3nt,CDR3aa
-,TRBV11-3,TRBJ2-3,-,TGTGCCAGCAGCTTTTCGAACGGAGGTGTCACAGATACGCAGTATTTT,CASSFSNGGVTDTQYF
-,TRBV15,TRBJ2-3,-,TGTGCCACCAGCAGAGATGGAGCGAGTGCAGATACGCAGTATTTT,CATSRDGASADTQYF
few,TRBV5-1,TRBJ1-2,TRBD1,TGCGCCAGCAGCCCGACAGGGGGAGGGGACTATGGCTACACCTTC,CASSPTGGGDYGYTF
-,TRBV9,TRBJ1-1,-,TGTGCCAGCAGCGTAGGTTCCAGTAACACTGAAGCTTTCTTT,CASSVGSSNTEAFF
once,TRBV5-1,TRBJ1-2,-,TGCGCCAGCAGCTTGCAGGGGTTTTCCTATGGCTACACCTTC,CASSLQGFSYGYTF
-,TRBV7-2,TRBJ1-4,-,TGTGCCAGCAGCTTGCCTAAAGAAAAACTGTTTTTT,CASSLPKEKLFF
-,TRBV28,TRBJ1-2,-,TGTGCCAGCAGTTTAAGCCAACACCACACAGGTATCACCTCAGCGGAGGTCTATGGCTACACCTTC,CASSLSQHHTGITSAEVYGYTF
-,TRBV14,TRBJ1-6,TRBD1,TGTGCCAGCAGCCAAGTGGGACAGGGGTACGGTGCCCTCCACTTT,CASSQVGQGYGALHF
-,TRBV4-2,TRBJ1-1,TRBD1,TGTGCCAGCGGCTTTGGGACAGGGGGATTTCGCGGGGTTTTTGACACTGAAGCTTTCTTT,CASGFGTGGFRGVFDTEAFF
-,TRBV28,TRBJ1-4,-,TGTGCCAGCAGCACGGGGGTAGAAGGTGAAAAACTGTTTTTT,CASSTGVEGEKLFF
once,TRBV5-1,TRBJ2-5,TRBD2,TGCGCCAGCAGCTTGGGTCTAGCGGGGCCGAGGGAGACCCAGTACTTC,CASSLGLAGPRETQYF
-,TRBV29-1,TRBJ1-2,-,TGCAGCGCCCGGGGAGGGAGCTATGGCTACACCTTC,CSARGGSYGYTF
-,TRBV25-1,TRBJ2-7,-,TGTGCCAGCAGTGTTTACTCAGGGGAAGAGGCGTACTTC,CASSVYSGEEAYF
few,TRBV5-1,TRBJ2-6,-,TGCGCCAGCAGCTTTCACAGCGACTCTGGGGCCAACGTCCTGACTTTC,CASSFHSDSGANVLTF
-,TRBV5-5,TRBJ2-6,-,TGTGCCAGCAGCTTTGCGGCAAGGGGGGCCAACGTCCTGACTTTC,CASSFAARGANVLTF
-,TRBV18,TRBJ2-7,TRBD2,TGTGCCAGCTCACCCCAGACGGCTAGCGGGGGGGGGTCGACCTACGAGCAGTACTTC,CASSPQTASGGGSTYEQYF
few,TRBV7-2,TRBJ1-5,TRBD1,TGTGCCAGCAGCTTAACAGGGGGCAATCAGCCCCAGCATTTT,CASSLTGGNQPQHF
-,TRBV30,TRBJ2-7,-,TGTGCCTGGAAAACCGACTACGAGCAGTACTTC,CAWKTDYEQYF
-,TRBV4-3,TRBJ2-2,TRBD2,TGCGCCAGCAGCGTAAGACTAGCGGGGGACACCGGGGAGCTGTTTTTT,CASSVRLAGDTGELFF
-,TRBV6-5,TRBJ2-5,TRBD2,TGTGCCAGCGGAGGGACTAGCGGGGGAGAGACCCAGTACTTC,CASGGTSGGETQYF
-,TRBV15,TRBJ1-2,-,TGTGCCACCAGCAGAGATCGACAGAGCCACTATGGCTACACCTTC,CATSRDRQSHYGYTF
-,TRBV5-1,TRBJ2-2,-,TGCGCCAGCAGCGCCAGGGGCCCCGGGGAGCTGTTTTTT,CASSARGPGELFF
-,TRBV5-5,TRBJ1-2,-,TGTGCCAGCAGCTTTCTAGACAGAAAGGGCTACACCTTC,CASSFLDRKGYTF
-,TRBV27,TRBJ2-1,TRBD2,TGTGCCAGCAGCCGCGGGAGGGGGCGGAATGAGCAGTTCTTC,CASSRGRGRNEQFF
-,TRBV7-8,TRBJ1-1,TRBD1,TGTGCCAGCAGCTTAGTGGGCGGGGGGACAGGGGAGGCTGCTTTCTTT,CASSLVGGGTGEAAFF
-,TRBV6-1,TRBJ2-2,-,TGTGCCAGCAATCACAGGGACACCGGGGAGCTGTTTTTT,CASNHRDTGELFF
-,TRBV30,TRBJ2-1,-,TGTGCCTGGAGACCACCATGGGGTGAGCAGTTCTTC,CAWRPPWGEQFF
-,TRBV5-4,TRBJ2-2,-,TGTGCCAGCAGCTTGGGCCGGGAAGGAACCGGGGAGCTGTTTTTT,CASSLGREGTGELFF
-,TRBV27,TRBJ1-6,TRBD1,TGTGCCAGCAGTCGATCTCCACTTCCGGGACAGGGTAATTCACCCCTCCACTTT,CASSRSPLPGQGNSPLHF
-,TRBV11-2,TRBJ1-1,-,TGTGCCAGCAGCTTAGAAGCGGGTGCTCGATGGACTGAAGCTTTCTTT,CASSLEAGARWTEAFF
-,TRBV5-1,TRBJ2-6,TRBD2,TGCGCCAGCAGCTGGAGCGGGACTGGGGCCAACGTCCTGACTTTC,CASSWSGTGANVLTF
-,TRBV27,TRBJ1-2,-,TGTGCCAGCAGTTTGGATGGAGGGACCTACTATGGCTACACCTTC,CASSLDGGTYYGYTF
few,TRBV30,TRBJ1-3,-,TGTGCCTGGAGAAGTTTTTCTGGAAACACCATATATTTT,CAWRSFSGNTIYF
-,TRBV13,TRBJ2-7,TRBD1,TGTGCCAGCAGCCAGGGGGCCTACGAGCAGTACTTC,CASSQGAYEQYF
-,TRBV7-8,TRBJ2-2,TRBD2,TGTGCCAGCACCCTAAGGACTAGCCCGGCCGGGGAGCTGTTTTTT,CASTLRTSPAGELFF
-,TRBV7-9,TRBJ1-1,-,TGTGCCAGCAGCCCCCCGGTTGGGGGGAGAACTGAAGCTTTCTTT,CASSPPVGGRTEAFF
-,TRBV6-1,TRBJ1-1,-,TGTGCCAGCAGTCTAGAGGGCGAGGGGACTGAAGCTTTCTTT,CASSLEGEGTEAFF
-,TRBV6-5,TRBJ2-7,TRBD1,TGTGCCAGCCGGAAAGACAGGGGTTACGAGCAGTACTTC,CASRKDRGYEQYF
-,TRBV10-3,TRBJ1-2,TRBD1,TGTGCCATCAGTGGGGACAGGAACAACTATGGCTACACCTTC,CAISGDRNNYGYTF
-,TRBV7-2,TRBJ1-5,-,TGTGCCAGCAGCTTAGGGGGGTCACCCGTTCAGCCCCAGCATTTT,CASSLGGSPVQPQHF
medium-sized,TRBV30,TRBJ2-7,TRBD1,TGTGCCTGTGACAGGGGCTTAGAGCAGTACTTC,CACDRGLEQYF
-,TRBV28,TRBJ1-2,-,TGTGCCAGCAGTTCCCGCTGGCGGGGGAATGGCTACACCTTC,CASSSRWRGNGYTF
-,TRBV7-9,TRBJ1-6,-,TGTGCCAGCAGCTTAACCAGGGCGTCCTATAATTCACCCCTCCACTTT,CASSLTRASYNSPLHF
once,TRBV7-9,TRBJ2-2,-,TGTGCCAGCCCACCCCGAGGGGGTGCCAGGCCCGGGGAGCTGTTTTTT,CASPPRGGARPGELFF
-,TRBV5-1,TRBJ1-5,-,TGCGCCAGCAGCTTGGGGGTTGGGCAGCCCCAGCATTTT,CASSLGVGQPQHF
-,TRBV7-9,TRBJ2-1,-,TGTGCCAGCAGCCATCCCCGGCGGAGTGAGCAGTTCTTC,CASSHPRRSEQFF
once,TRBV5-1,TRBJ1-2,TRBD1,TGCGCCAGCAGCCGATCCGGGACAGCGGAATATGGCTACACCTTC,CASSRSGTAEYGYTF
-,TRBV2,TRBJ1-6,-,TGTGCCAGCAACCATACAGGGAATGATTCACCCCTCCACTTT,CASNHTGNDSPLHF